The following is a T cell receptor beta chain sequence with its context. The antigen this receptor binds is unknown. No qualities accompany the bases; no much larger clone lies one base away. The data belong to a study of graft-versus-host responses after intestinal transplantation (dated by TCRdb to the early 2020s). About the full investigation: Multivisceral, liver-intestinal, or isolated intestinal transplants were received by the recipients. Anti-thymocyte globulin induction was given to all recipients, followed by maintenance tacrolimus and steroids for approximately three years. Graft-versus-host and host-versus-graft alloreactive T cell clones were tracked in the graft, circulation and bone marrow after intestinal transplantation using bulk TCR-beta CDR3 sequencing. Alloreactive clones were identified by sequencing pre-transplant mixed lymphocyte reaction products and comparing them with unstimulated pre-transplant donor and recipient T cells. The cohort enrolled under 30 intestinal transplant recipients, one of whom was a retransplant, and 3 patients without pretransplant specimens were excluded. Donor T cell macrochimerism was defined as a peak of at least 4% donor T cells among recipient peripheral blood mononuclear cells. Samples from a few later patients were sequenced in-house on an Illumina MiSeq with MiXCR processing rather than by the commercial service. Points the paper makes about the study in general: Early after transplant, peak levels of circulating GvH clones were associated with declines in HvG clones. Conclusions were limited by the relatively low number and heterogeneity of intestinal transplant patients. GvH clones were detected in recipient bone marrow, and some of these GvH clones were observed earlier in ileal mucosa or blood, consistent with an intestinal mucosal origin. In the allografts of patients with donor T cell macrochimerism, GvH to HvG T cell clonal ratios were high.

CDR1 and CDR2 are read off the germline V gene as MNHEY and SVGAGI. Counted from cysteine to valine, this CDR3 has 15 amino acids. Of all the DNA, just the CDR3 is kept, 45 bases in frame from base 1. The junction shows trimming of 5 bases on V and 0 bases on J, and the gene matches do not reach 6 bases of it. In light of the paper, this sample's time point label describes: cells obtained before transplantation from donor or recipient. CD3+CD4+ and CD3+CD8+ populations were FACS-sorted from unstimulated pre-transplant donor and recipient cells taken from spleen or lymph nodes. Libraries were constructed by the immunoSEQ multiplex PCR assay. For most patients, genomic DNA was isolated with the Qiagen DNeasy Blood and Tissue Kit and shipped frozen to Adaptive Biotechnologies for TCR sequencing. Adaptive Biotechnologies carried out high-throughput TCR-beta CDR3 sequencing of genomic DNA for most patients. Concerning the study's data processing: TCR sequencing data were retrieved from Adaptive's ImmunoSEQ software for about 17 patients, whereas three other patients were processed with MiXCR and VDJtools. To correct CD4 versus CD8 sorting errors, sequences present in both subsets at a frequency ratio below 5:1 were removed. CDR3 nucleotide sequences shared between donor and recipient were removed because their origin could not be assigned. Alloreactive clones required at least 2-fold expansion over unstimulated cells and minimum CFSE-low frequency of 0.002% (template counts) or 0.001% (read counts). Clones were considered mappable if detected in sequenced pre-transplant spleen, lymph node, or MLR CFSE-low populations of the donor or recipient. Cumulative frequency of alloreactive clones was calculated as a percentage of all sequences weighted by copy number. Sourced from immuneACCESS, this table was stored by TCRdb with only in-frame sequences that have V and J called. A share of the clones is absent; for the studies checked, an unresolved V gene accounts for under half, and the remainder has no known explanation. For V, J and clone size, that table is used; D and trimming come from the DNA. For this sample the table gives under 75,000 clones, of which around 87% were detected only once. The leading ten clones occupy 3.5% to 5% of the sample.

The sequences come from unstimulated CD8+ T cells sorted from spleen or lymph node cells, collected before transplant. The chain is assembled from TRBV6-5 and TRBJ2-7, and 8 bases in between align with TRBD1. The receptor was isolated from a human donor who was the organ donor for an intestinal transplant. CDR3 loop: CASSPRDRISYEQYV. The DNA sequence is as follows: TGTGCCAGCAGTCCCCGGGACAGGATCTCCTACGAGCAGTACGTC.